Presented here are 15 T cell receptor beta chains from one specimen sequenced in a study of blood T cell repertoires in COVID-19 (TCRdb year 2020). The library relied on the immunoSEQ multiplex PCR assay. TCRdb holds this immuneACCESS table with in-frame rearrangements only. Some clones are missing; in checked studies, unresolved V genes explain under half, and the rest has no known cause. A total of about 180,000 clones appear in this sample, more than 70% of them only once. Roughly 3.7% of the sample comes from the top ten. The sequencing input was peripheral blood. The receptors here all came from a woman under 40 with acute or convalescent COVID-19.

V usage is TRBV12-5 and J usage is TRBJ2-2; TRBD2 aligns across 8 bases. V dropped 1 base and J dropped 4; count of bases not matched to a gene: 8. This CDR3 has 17 residues. Looked up from germline, CDR1 is LGHNT and CDR2 is FRNRAP. CDR3 loop: CASGLGSGTRGTGELFF. As DNA, the CDR3 is TGTGCTAGTGGTTTGGGATCCGGGACTAGGGGCACCGGGGAGCTGTTTTTT.

The rearrangement links TRBV25-1 to TRBJ1-2, with 7 bases that match TRBD1. This CDR3 is 14 amino acids long. Trimming removed 4 bases from V and 7 bases from J; junction bases left unmatched: 9. Germline CDR1 and CDR2: MGHDK and SYGVNS. Written as DNA, the CDR3 is TGTGCCAGCAGTGCGATGACAGGGCTCTCTGGCTACACCTTC. Protein product: CASSAMTGLSGYTF.

J is TRBJ2-7 and V is TRBV18; no reliable D call. The CDR3 has 12 residues. Germline assignment: CDR1 KGHSH and CDR2 LQKENI. Trimming stripped 3 bases from V and 4 bases from J, with 7 bases between. The CDR3 DNA reads TGTGCCAGCTCACCGGCCTCGTACGAGCAGTACTTC. This gives the protein CASSPASYEQYF.

The V and J genes are TRBV5-6 and TRBJ1-6; D unclear. The V end was cut by 3 bases, the J end by 7 bases, with 11 bases between. CDR3 length equals 14 residues. Germline V gene data show CDR1 as SGHDT and CDR2 as YYEEEE. CDR3 nucleotide sequence: TGTGCCAGCAGCTCCGGACTGACAAATTCACCCCTCCACTTT. It specifies CASSSGLTNSPLHF.

The chain carries TRBV7-9 and TRBJ2-7; D possibly corresponds to TRBD1 (5 bases). Per the germline V gene, CDR1 is SEHNR and CDR2 is FQNEAQ (reference sequence). The CDR3 sequence is 14 residues long. Trimming pared 5 bases from V and 5 bases from J, leaving 16 bases between. The CDR3, as DNA: TGTGCCAGCAGCCAGGGCTGGACGTCGAACGAGCAGTACTTC. Amino acid sequence: CASSQGWTSNEQYF.

The chain links TRBV21-1 to TRBJ2-2; the table's D call TRBD2 went unverified against the DNA. TRBV21-1 is recorded as a pseudogene. The CDR3 consists of 16 residues. The CDR3 DNA is TGTGCCAGCAGCACCATAGCGGGAGGGCGCACCGGGGAGCTGTTTTTT. Amino acid sequence: CASSTIAGGRTGELFF.

The chain carries TRBV28 and TRBJ1-1; TRBD1 agrees at 10 bases. Germline trimming cut 10 bases from V and 10 bases from J; bases unmatched to any gene: 15. The germline V gene encodes CDR1 MDHEN and CDR2 SYDVKM. The CDR3 runs 14 residues. The chain's CDR3 is CATQRDRGIWGAFF. Written as DNA, the CDR3 is TGTGCCACCCAGAGGGACAGGGGAATATGGGGAGCTTTCTTT.

The V and J genes are TRBV5-4 and TRBJ2-2; TRBD1 aligns across 10 bases. This CDR3 has 14 amino acids. The V and J ends lost 4 bases and 7 bases, in that order; junction bases with no gene match: 4. Germline V gene lookup returns CDR1 SGHNT and CDR2 YYREEE (reference sequence). CDR3 amino acids: CASSQGTGDGELFF. For the CDR3, the DNA is TGTGCCAGCAGCCAAGGGACAGGGGACGGGGAGCTGTTTTTT.

The gene calls are TRBV7-8 and TRBJ2-2; tentative D call: TRBD1 (6 bases). The CDR3 contains 14 residues. The germline CDR1 and CDR2 sequences are SGHVS and FQNEAQ. Trimming took off 10 bases at V and 0 bases at J, with 12 bases between the two ends. In DNA, the CDR3 is TGTGCCACCCAGGGGCCGTCGAACACCGGGGAGCTGTTTTTT. It specifies CATQGPSNTGELFF. Filled out from reference TRBV7-8 and TRBJ2-2, the complete variable domain reads GAGVSQSPRYKVAKRGQDVALRCDPISGHVSLFWYQQALGQGPEFLTYFQNEAQLDKSGLPSDRFFAERPEGSVSTLKIQRTQQEDSAVYLCATQGPSNTGELFFGEGSRLTVL.

V is TRBV6-5 and J is TRBJ1-1; TRBD1 matches 7 bases. With V trimmed by 5 bases and J by 0 bases, 6 bases remained unmatched. Germline CDR1 MNHEY, CDR2 SVGAGI. This CDR3 is built from 15 residues. CDR3 protein: CASSTSQGLNTEAFF. Written as DNA, the CDR3 is TGTGCCAGCAGTACCTCACAGGGGTTGAACACTGAAGCTTTCTTT.

The chain carries TRBV6-2 or TRBV6-3 and TRBJ1-2, with TRBD1 as a possible D gene (6 bases). The CDR3 is 15 amino acids. The V end was cut by 0 bases, the J end by 5 bases, with 13 bases between. Germline V gives CDR1 MNHEY, CDR2 SVGEGT. The CDR3 loop reads CASSYSRGSLYGYTF. The CDR3 bases are TGTGCCAGCAGTTACTCCAGGGGATCACTATATGGCTACACCTTC.

The chain carries TRBV6-5 and TRBJ2-4, with 11 bases lining up with TRBD2. This CDR3 comprises 12 residues. Germline-derived CDR1 and CDR2 are MNHEY and SVGAGI. V shed 6 bases and J 13 bases; nucleotides not matched to a gene: 5. CDR3 protein: CASSGPSGGQYF. DNA for the CDR3: TGTGCCAGCAGCGGGCCTAGCGGGGGGCAGTACTTC.

The chain recombines TRBV19 with TRBJ2-5, with 11 nucleotides matching TRBD2. The trim removed 3 bases at V and 10 bases at J, leaving 10 bases unmatched. The CDR3 length is 15 residues. CDR1 is LNHDA, CDR2 SQIVND, per germline (reference sequence). The CDR3 DNA reads TGTGCCAGTAGTATGGGACTAGCGGACCTAAGAGACCAGTACTTC. Translated: CASSMGLADLRDQYF.

The chain combines TRBV6-6 with TRBJ1-3; D is uncertain. The V gene's germline CDR1 is MNHNY and CDR2 SVGAGI (reference sequence). The CDR3 totals 12 residues. V was trimmed by 6 bases and J by 6 bases, leaving 9 bases between them. The CDR3, as DNA: TGTGCCAGCAGACCCGACACAAACACCATATATTTT. Protein: CASRPDTNTIYF.

The chain has TRBV2 and TRBJ2-1, with D possibly TRBD2 on 6 matching bases. Germline values: CDR1 SNHLY, CDR2 FYNNEI. V dropped 7 bases and J dropped 4 bases, with 17 bases sitting between them. There are 15 residues in the CDR3. The CDR3 loop is CASTDSGTLYNEQFF. CDR3 in DNA: TGTGCCAGCACCGATAGTGGGACTCTTTACAATGAGCAGTTCTTC.